The rows below give T cell receptor beta chains drawn from one sample of a study of shared clonotypes between healthy human individuals. The assay was immunoSEQ multiplex PCR, and TCRdb's table has in-frame clones only and misses some. The profile shows over a million clones, about 84% of them singletons. The sequencing sample was made of memory CD4+ T cells from PBMCs. These TCRs come from a man aged 18 to 29 in good health. Some clones in this sample may be carry-over from other donors' samples. Each CDR3 is given with its conserved first and last residue. Fields, in order: CDR3 length, D gene, clone size, V gene, J gene, CDR3 protein, CDR3 DNA. The D gene is left open where the match is weak. For some rows the clone size is stated as once, few or many, or as a class when expanded; others skip it.

17	TRBD2	NA	TRBV27	TRBJ2-7	CASSFRASGTRLREQYF	TGTGCCAGCAGTTTTAGGGCTAGCGGGACCCGCCTACGCGAGCAGTACTTC
15	NA	NA	TRBV30	TRBJ1-4	CAWSGGQLDNEKLFF	TGTGCCTGGAGTGGTGGACAGCTTGATAATGAAAAACTGTTTTTT
15	NA	once	TRBV28	TRBJ2-5	CASSLLSPGQETQYF	TGTGCCAGCAGTTTATTAAGCCCAGGACAAGAGACCCAGTACTTC
17	TRBD1	NA	TRBV5-6	TRBJ1-5	CASSWGNRGRYNQPQHF	TGTGCCAGCAGCTGGGGGAACAGGGGGAGATACAATCAGCCCCAGCATTTT
14	TRBD1	NA	TRBV5-4	TRBJ2-3	CASRRTGGGDTQYF	TGTGCCAGCAGACGGACAGGGGGCGGAGATACGCAGTATTTT
13	NA	once	TRBV25-1	TRBJ2-1	CASSGRLNNEQFF	TGTGCCAGCAGTGGAAGACTCAACAATGAGCAGTTCTTC
14	NA	many	TRBV2	TRBJ2-5	CASSQNGGEETQYF	TGTGCCAGCAGCCAGAACGGCGGGGAAGAGACCCAGTACTTC
13	NA	NA	TRBV18	TRBJ1-1	CASSTDGNTEAFF	TGTGCCAGCTCAACGGACGGAAACACTGAAGCTTTCTTT
13	TRBD2	NA	TRBV11-3	TRBJ2-1	CASSKILADEQFF	TGTGCCAGCAGCAAAATACTAGCGGATGAGCAGTTCTTC
18	NA	NA	TRBV4-1	TRBJ2-3	CASSQGSGSPGSTDTQYF	TGCGCCAGCAGCCAAGGAAGCGGTTCCCCTGGGAGCACAGATACGCAGTATTTT
15	NA	NA	TRBV30	TRBJ1-5	CAWSVMGRVNQPQHF	TGTGCCTGGAGTGTAATGGGTAGAGTCAATCAGCCCCAGCATTTT
14	NA	NA	TRBV5-1	TRBJ2-1	CASSLSRSYNEQFF	TGCGCCAGCAGCTTGTCCCGCTCCTACAATGAGCAGTTCTTC
12	NA	few	TRBV28	TRBJ1-1	CASSFMRIGAFF	TGTGCCAGCAGTTTTATGAGGATAGGGGCTTTCTTT
16	NA	NA	TRBV5-6	TRBJ2-1	CASSQGHDVIYNEQFF	TGTGCCAGCAGCCAGGGACACGACGTCATCTACAATGAGCAGTTCTTC
18	TRBD2	NA	TRBV18	TRBJ2-4	CASSQLAGGPSSKNIQYF	TGTGCCAGCTCTCAACTAGCGGGAGGGCCGTCTTCCAAAAACATTCAGTACTTC
12	NA	NA	TRBV29-1	TRBJ1-5	CSVRHGNQPQHF	TGCAGCGTAAGGCATGGGAATCAGCCCCAGCATTTT
13	NA	NA	TRBV11-2	TRBJ1-6	CASSLQNNSPLHF	TGTGCCAGCAGCTTACAGAATAATTCACCCCTCCACTTT
13	NA	NA	TRBV5-1	TRBJ1-1	CASSIQGNTEAFF	TGCGCCAGCAGCATACAGGGGAACACTGAAGCTTTCTTT
15	TRBD1	NA	TRBV9	TRBJ2-7	CASSVAGQGVSEQYF	TGTGCCAGCAGCGTAGCCGGACAGGGGGTCTCCGAGCAGTACTTC
15	TRBD2	NA	TRBV6-5	TRBJ2-7	CASRLTSGFSYEQYF	TGTGCCAGCAGACTCACTAGCGGGTTTTCCTACGAGCAGTACTTC
15	NA	NA	TRBV7-6	TRBJ2-5	CASSFFRAKEETQYF	TGTGCCAGCAGCTTTTTCAGGGCGAAGGAAGAGACCCAGTACTTC
15	TRBD2	NA	TRBV13	TRBJ2-1	CASSLPGGQDNEQFF	TGTGCCAGCAGCTTACCGGGAGGGCAGGACAATGAGCAGTTCTTC
15	TRBD2	NA	TRBV6-5	TRBJ2-7	CASSYGGSRMYEQYF	TGTGCCAGCAGTTACGGCGGGAGCAGAATGTACGAGCAGTACTTC
12	NA	NA	TRBV5-1	TRBJ2-1	CASSVGRGEQFF	TGCGCCAGCAGCGTCGGCCGAGGGGAGCAGTTCTTC
14	TRBD2	NA	TRBV5-1	TRBJ2-3	CASLRGGSTDTQYF	TGCGCCAGCCTGCGGGGGGGCTCTACAGATACGCAGTATTTT
17	TRBD2	NA	TRBV6-1	TRBJ2-1	CASSERASGIIHNEQFF	TGTGCCAGCAGTGAACGGGCTAGCGGGATTATACACAATGAGCAGTTCTTC
18	NA	NA	TRBV9	TRBJ2-6	CASSDEQWRGSGANVLTF	TGTGCCAGCAGCGACGAGCAGTGGAGAGGCTCTGGGGCCAACGTCCTGACTTTC
13	TRBD2	many	TRBV7-9	TRBJ2-3	CASSSVAGDTQYF	TGTGCCAGCAGCTCCGTAGCGGGAGATACGCAGTATTTT
11	NA	NA	TRBV29-1	TRBJ2-3	CSAESTDTQYF	TGCAGCGCCGAGAGCACAGATACGCAGTATTTT
11	NA	NA	TRBV20-1	TRBJ1-1	CSARDNTEAFF	TGCAGTGCTAGGGATAACACTGAAGCTTTCTTT
10	NA	few	TRBV7-9	TRBJ2-5	CASSGETQYF	TGTGCCAGCAGCGGGGAGACCCAGTACTTC
14	TRBD2	NA	TRBV29-1	TRBJ2-1	CSVEGTSELNEQFF	TGCAGCGTGGAGGGGACTAGCGAACTCAATGAGCAGTTCTTC
15	TRBD2	once	TRBV5-4	TRBJ2-1	CASSLGRLADNEQFF	TGTGCCAGCAGCTTGGGTCGACTAGCGGATAATGAGCAGTTCTTC
14	TRBD1	NA	TRBV18	TRBJ2-7	CASSYGQGLYEQYF	TGTGCCAGCTCCTACGGACAGGGCCTCTACGAGCAGTACTTC
16	TRBD2	NA	TRBV5-4	TRBJ2-3	CASSQGLAGATDTQYF	TGTGCCAGCAGCCAGGGACTAGCGGGAGCCACAGATACGCAGTATTTT
12	NA	NA	TRBV28	TRBJ1-2	CASSVTQRGYTF	TGTGCCAGCAGTGTCACTCAAAGGGGCTACACCTTC
14	NA	NA	TRBV19	TRBJ2-1	CASSISGPYNEQFF	TGTGCCAGTAGTATTAGCGGCCCCTACAATGAGCAGTTCTTC
13	NA	NA	TRBV5-1	TRBJ1-1	CASSFSGYTEAFF	TGCGCCAGCAGCTTCTCGGGCTACACTGAAGCTTTCTTT
13	NA	NA	TRBV6-6	TRBJ1-2	CASSTRGGNGYTF	TGTGCCAGCAGCACAAGGGGGGGAAATGGCTACACCTTC
13	NA	NA	TRBV27	TRBJ1-4	CASGAGRFEKLFF	TGTGCCAGTGGAGCGGGGCGATTTGAAAAACTGTTTTTT
12	NA	NA	TRBV27	TRBJ1-2	CASSFRGSGYTF	TGTGCCAGCAGTTTTCGGGGGAGTGGCTACACCTTC
14	NA	NA	TRBV10-1	TRBJ1-4	CASRTGATNEKLFF	TGCGCCAGCCGGACGGGAGCTACGAATGAAAAACTGTTTTTT
14	NA	NA	TRBV30	TRBJ1-5	CAWTTVGGGQPQHF	TGTGCCTGGACCACGGTTGGGGGCGGTCAGCCCCAGCATTTT
14	TRBD2	NA	TRBV7-8	TRBJ2-1	CASSLREGLYEQFF	TGTGCCAGCAGTTTACGGGAGGGCCTCTATGAGCAGTTCTTC
14	NA	NA	TRBV11-2	TRBJ1-2	CASSFAEPLRGYTF	TGTGCCAGCAGCTTCGCGGAACCCCTTCGCGGCTACACCTTC
14	NA	NA	TRBV7-9	TRBJ1-3	CASSLSALGNTIYF	TGTGCCAGCAGCCTTTCGGCCCTGGGGAACACCATATATTTT
13	TRBD1	NA	TRBV29-1	TRBJ1-2	CSVELQGAVGYTF	TGCAGCGTTGAGCTACAGGGGGCAGTCGGCTACACCTTC
15	TRBD2	NA	TRBV4-1	TRBJ2-5	CASSLSPLAAGTQYF	TGCGCCAGCAGCCTCAGCCCACTAGCGGCCGGGACCCAGTACTTC
17	TRBD2	NA	TRBV28	TRBJ2-7	CASSPGTSGYIGYEQYF	TGTGCCAGCAGTCCCGGGACTAGCGGATACATAGGATACGAGCAGTACTTC
14	NA	once	TRBV7-9	TRBJ1-1	CASSLNSVGTEAFF	TGTGCCAGCAGCTTAAACTCTGTGGGGACTGAAGCTTTCTTT
15	NA	NA	TRBV5-1	TRBJ2-7	CASSLGRENSYEQYF	TGCGCCAGCAGCTTGGGAAGGGAGAATTCCTACGAGCAGTACTTC
15	NA	NA	TRBV10-3	TRBJ2-1	CAISEPAESYNEQFF	TGTGCCATCAGTGAGCCCGCCGAGAGTTACAATGAGCAGTTCTTC
16	TRBD2	NA	TRBV5-1	TRBJ2-3	CASSLGTSGSTDTQYF	TGCGCCAGCAGCTTAGGTACTAGCGGGAGCACAGATACGCAGTATTTT